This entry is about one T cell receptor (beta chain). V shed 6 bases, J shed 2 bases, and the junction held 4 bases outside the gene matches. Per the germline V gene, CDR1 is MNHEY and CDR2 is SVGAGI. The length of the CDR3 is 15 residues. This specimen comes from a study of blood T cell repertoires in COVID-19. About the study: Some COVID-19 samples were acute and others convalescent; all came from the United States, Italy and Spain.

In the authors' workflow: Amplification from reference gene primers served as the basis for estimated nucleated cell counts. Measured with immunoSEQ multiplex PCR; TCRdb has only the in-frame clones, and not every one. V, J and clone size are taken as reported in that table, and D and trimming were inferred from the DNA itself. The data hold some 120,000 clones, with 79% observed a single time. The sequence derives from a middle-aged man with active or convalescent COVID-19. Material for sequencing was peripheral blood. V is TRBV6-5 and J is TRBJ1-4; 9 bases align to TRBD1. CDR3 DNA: TGTGCCAGCAGGTACACAGGGGGCACTAATGAAAAACTGTTTTTT. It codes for CASRYTGGTNEKLFF.